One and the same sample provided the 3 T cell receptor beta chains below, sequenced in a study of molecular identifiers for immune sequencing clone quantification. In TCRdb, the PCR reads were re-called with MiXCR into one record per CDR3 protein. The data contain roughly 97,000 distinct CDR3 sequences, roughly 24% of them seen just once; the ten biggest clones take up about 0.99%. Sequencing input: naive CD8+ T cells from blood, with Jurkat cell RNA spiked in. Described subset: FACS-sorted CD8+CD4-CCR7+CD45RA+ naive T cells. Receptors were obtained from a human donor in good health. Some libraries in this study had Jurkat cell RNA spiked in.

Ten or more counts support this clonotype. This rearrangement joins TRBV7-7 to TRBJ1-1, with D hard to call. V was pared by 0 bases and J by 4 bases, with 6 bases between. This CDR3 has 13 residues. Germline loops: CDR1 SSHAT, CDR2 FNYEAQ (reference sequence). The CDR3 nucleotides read TGTGCCAGCAGCTTAGCTAGCGGCACTGAAGCTTTCTTT. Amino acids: CASSLASGTEAFF.

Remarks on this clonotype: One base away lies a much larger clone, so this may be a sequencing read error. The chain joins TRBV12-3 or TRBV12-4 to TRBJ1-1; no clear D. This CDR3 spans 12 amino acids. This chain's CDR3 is CASSLTNTEALF. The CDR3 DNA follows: TGTGCCAGCAGTTTAACGAACACTGAAGCTCTCTTT.

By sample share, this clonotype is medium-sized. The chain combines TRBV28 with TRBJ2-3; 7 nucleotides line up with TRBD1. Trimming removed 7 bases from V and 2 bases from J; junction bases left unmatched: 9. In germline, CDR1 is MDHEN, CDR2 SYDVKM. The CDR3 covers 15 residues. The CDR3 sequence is CASTPRTGITDTQYF. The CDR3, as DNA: TGTGCCAGCACCCCCCGGACAGGAATCACAGATACGCAGTATTTT. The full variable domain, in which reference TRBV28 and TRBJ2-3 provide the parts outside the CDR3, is DVKVTQSSRYLVKRTGEKVFLECVQDMDHENMFWYRQDPGLGLRLIYFSYDVKMKEKGDIPEGYSVSREKKERFSLILESASTNQTSMYLCASTPRTGITDTQYFGPGTRLTVL.